Below, 7 T cell receptor beta chains from the same sample are listed, as sequenced in a study of blood T cells in healthy people across ages. A second PCR of roughly 6 to 12 cycles used a sample-barcoded 5' primer and a J-beta primer mix. One entry per CDR3 protein, called by TCRdb with MiXCR from the 5' RACE reads. The data hold 900,000 to 950,000 distinct CDR3 sequences, with 25% to 30% observed a single time. The sample was also linked to a second study, of T cells of mothers and their children.

Sequencing was carried out using blood. The receptors here all came from a woman in her thirties or forties in good health.

This sequence joins TRBV19 and TRBJ2-6, with D unclear. Germline V lookup: CDR1 LNHDA, CDR2 SQIVND (reference sequence). V was clipped by 4 bases and J by 1 base, with 5 bases between them. The CDR3 length is 14 residues. The DNA for the CDR3 is TGTGCCAGTAGTAAGGCATCTGGGGCCAACGTCCTGACTTTC. This encodes CASSKASGANVLTF.

The chain joins TRBV11-2 to TRBJ2-3; tentative D call: TRBD2 (6 bases). This CDR3 has 16 residues. The V end lost 5 bases, the J end lost 3 bases, and 18 bases lay between the germline ends. Per the germline V gene, CDR1 is SGHAT and CDR2 is FQNNGV. The CDR3 region is CASSGGFGPVTDTQYF. As DNA, the CDR3 is TGTGCCAGCAGCGGGGGGTTTGGGCCCGTAACAGATACGCAGTATTTT.

This clonotype was seen only a few times. The J gene is TRBJ1-6, the V gene TRBV6-8; weak D call: TRBD1 (5 bases). Trimming pared 2 bases from V and 0 bases from J, leaving 26 bases between. CDR3 length: 22 residues. The germline V gene encodes CDR1 MNHGY and CDR2 SAAAGT. The CDR3 DNA follows: TGTGCCAGCAGTTACCCGACCACTCAAGAGGGGCTCATCGACTCCTATAATTCACCCCTCCACTTT. Amino acid sequence: CASSYPTTQEGLIDSYNSPLHF.

The J gene is TRBJ1-2, the V gene TRBV28; TRBD1 aligns across 7 bases. CDR3 length: 16 residues. The V segment lost 7 bases and the J segment 1 base; nucleotides outside the gene matches: 12. Germline CDR1 and CDR2: MDHEN and SYDVKM. The CDR3 region is CASTLRQGPLNYGYTF. Here the CDR3 DNA reads TGTGCCAGCACCTTGCGACAGGGTCCCCTTAACTATGGCTACACCTTC.

On this clonotype itself: A much larger clone differs from this one at a single base, so this may be a read error. V and J are TRBV28 and TRBJ1-2; possible D gene TRBD1, 5 bases. The germline gives CDR1 MDHEN, CDR2 SYDVKM. The CDR3 runs 15 residues. Here the CDR3 DNA reads TGTGCCAGCAACCAACCGACAGAAGGGGTCTATGGCTGCACCTTC. Amino acid sequence: CASNQPTEGVYGCTF.

This clonotype was observed a handful of times. The V gene is TRBV30, the J gene TRBJ2-1; perhaps TRBD2 as D (6 bases). The CDR3 loop spans 13 amino acids. The V end lost 0 bases, the J end lost 9 bases, and 12 bases lay between the germline ends. Per the germline V gene, CDR1 is GTSNPN and CDR2 is SVGIG (reference sequence). DNA of the CDR3: TGTGCCTGGAGTGTCGTTCGGGGGACTGAGCAGTTCTTC. Protein: CAWSVVRGTEQFF.

The chain has TRBV11-3 and TRBJ1-3, with 7 bases identical to TRBD1. CDR1 and CDR2 (germline): SGHNT, YENEEA. J was trimmed by 2 bases and V by 5 bases; bases with no gene match: 6. The CDR3 has 15 residues. CDR3 amino acids: CASSRRGDPGNTIYF. For the CDR3, the DNA is TGTGCCAGCAGCCGCAGGGGGGACCCTGGAAACACCATATATTTT.